These 23 T cell receptor beta chains were sequenced from one sample in a study of glioma-infiltrating T cells. Amplification of TCR alpha and beta CDR3 regions from RNA used iRepertoire nested multiplex PCR. TCRdb itself ran the multiplex PCR reads through MiXCR, one entry per CDR3 protein. The data contain a few hundred thousand distinct CDR3 sequences, around 45% of them singletons. The specimen sequenced was glioma tissue, nonneoplastic brain tissue, or PBMCs (not recorded which). All receptors derive from a human donor with low-grade glioma or glioblastoma, undergoing nonglioma brain surgery, or in good health (not recorded which).

This clonotype was detected ten times or more. The chain is built from TRBV7-6 and TRBJ1-5, with a weak D call TRBD1 (5 bases). Germline CDR1 SGHVS, CDR2 FNYEAQ. Trimming left V 2 bases short and J 0 bases short, with 17 bases between. The CDR3 covers 18 residues. CDR3 bases: TGTGCCAGCAGCTTAAGTATGGGACTTAGCAGTAGCAATCAGCCCCAGCATTTT. Translation gives CASSLSMGLSSSNQPQHF.

V gene TRBV29-1 combines with J gene TRBJ2-1, with a tentative D call TRBD1 (6 bases). The CDR3 totals 13 residues. Germline assignment: CDR1 SQVTM and CDR2 ANQGSEA. V gave up 5 bases and J gave up 6 bases, with 14 bases separating them. This CDR3 reads CSVTGMLSNEQFF. The CDR3 DNA follows: TGCAGCGTTACAGGGATGCTTAGCAATGAGCAGTTCTTC.

Of note for this clonotype: One junction end does not reproduce the germline sequence, and a read error may be involved. The V and J genes are TRBV27 and TRBJ1-2, with TRBD1 identical over 7 bases. Germline CDR1 MNHEY, CDR2 SMNVEV (reference sequence). The CDR3 sequence is 14 residues long. This CDR3 is CARSSRQGHYGYTF. Written as DNA, the CDR3 is TGTGCCCGCAGTTCACGACAGGGACACTATGGCTACACCTTT.

The chain carries TRBV14 and TRBJ2-6; a weak D match, TRBD1 (6 bases). V was clipped by 0 bases and J by 3 bases, with 9 bases between them. This CDR3 contains 16 residues. The germline gives CDR1 SGHDN, CDR2 FVKESK. CDR3 loop: CASSQEQGGGANVLTF. The CDR3 bases are TGTGCCAGCAGCCAAGAACAGGGTGGTGGGGCCAACGTCCTGACTTTC.

V gene TRBV2 combines with J gene TRBJ1-4, with 9 bases lining up with TRBD1. Per germline, CDR1 SNHLY and CDR2 FYNNEI. CDR3 length: 14 amino acids. After removal of 4 bases from V and 8 bases from J, the junction contained 5 bases not matched to a gene. The CDR3: CASSGDRAGEKLFF. The DNA for the CDR3 is TGTGCCAGCAGTGGGGACAGGGCGGGAGAAAAACTGTTTTTT.

In the case of this clonotype: A much more abundant neighbour one base away suggests this may be a read error. Likely a read error: the CDR3 ends without its conserved phenylalanine or tryptophan. The rearrangement links TRBV27 to TRBJ2-7, with D perhaps TRBD2 (5 bases). V was cut by 6 bases and J by 0 bases, with 12 bases left in between. The V gene's germline CDR1 is MNHEY and CDR2 SMNVEV (reference sequence). CDR3 length: 14 residues. In nucleotides, the CDR3 is TGTGCCAGCAGGGGATGGAGGAGCTCCTACGAGCAGTACCTC. This sequence encodes CASRGWRSSYEQYL.

About this clonotype itself: This may be a read error: a much more frequent sequence differs by one nucleotide. This CDR3 reads CASSEWTTTEAFF. CDR3 DNA: TGTGCCAGCAGTGAATGGACAACCACTGAAGCTTTCTTT. This rearrangement joins TRBV28 to TRBJ1-1; D might be TRBD1 (5 bases). CDR3 length: 13 amino acids. The germline CDR1 and CDR2 sequences are MDHEN and SYDVKM. Trimming pared 5 bases from V and 4 bases from J, leaving 11 bases between.

This clonotype was detected many times. V gene TRBV24-1 combines with J gene TRBJ2-1; no definite D call. Germline values: CDR1 KGHDR, CDR2 SFDVKD. Trimming cost V 0 bases and J 7 bases, with 9 bases left between them. CDR3 length: 14 residues. CDR3 amino acids: CATSDLKSQNEQFF. CDR3 nucleotides: TGTGCCACCAGTGATTTGAAGTCTCAGAATGAGCAGTTCTTC.

Points on this clonotype: The junction shows a germline mismatch at one end, possibly a read error. This chain links TRBV27 with TRBJ2-7, with TRBD2 identical over 15 bases. Germline CDR1 reads MNHEY; CDR2 reads SMNVEV (reference sequence). The CDR3 runs to 17 residues. DNA of the CDR3: TGTGCCAGCAGATTATCTCCGGGACTAGCGGGAGGCCCTGTGCAATACTTC. It specifies CASRLSPGLAGGPVQYF.

This clonotype was seen many times. V is TRBV7-2 and J is TRBJ2-3; D might be TRBD1 (5 bases). This CDR3 spans 13 amino acids. Germline V CDR1 and CDR2: SGHTA, FQGNSA. Deletions cut 1 base from V and 9 bases from J, with 11 bases between. In DNA form, the CDR3 reads TGTGCCAGCAGCTTAGGCTGGAAGGGGACGCAGTATTTT. It yields the protein CASSLGWKGTQYF.

The table lists this clonotype with a few counts. The chain links TRBV6-6 to TRBJ2-7; no reliable D call. This CDR3 has 16 amino acids. The V gene's germline CDR1 is MNHNY and CDR2 SVGAGI (reference sequence). The V end was cut by 0 bases, the J end by 1 base, with 13 bases between. CDR3 in DNA: TGTGCCAGCAGTTACTCAAGAAGGGCGCAATCCTACGAGCAGTACTTC. Its protein is CASSYSRRAQSYEQYF.

This clonotype occurred once. The conserved phenylalanine or tryptophan is not found at the CDR3 terminus, so this likely reflects a read error. The chain employs TRBV28 and TRBJ1-5; D is undetermined. Per the germline V gene, CDR1 is MDHEN and CDR2 is SYDVKM. Trimming stripped 4 bases from V and 11 bases from J, with 15 bases between. The CDR3 runs to 13 residues. The CDR3 loop is CASSSQPRDTQHV. The CDR3, as DNA: TGTGCCAGCAGTTCACAACCCAGAGACACCCAGCATGTT.

The rearrangement links TRBV4-1 to TRBJ1-2, with D uncertain. V was cut by 3 bases and J by 2 bases, with 13 bases left in between. CDR1 and CDR2 from the germline V gene are MGHRA and YSYEKL. CDR3 length: 15 residues. This chain's CDR3 is CASSHLSRTNYGYTF. For the CDR3, the DNA is TGCGCCAGCAGCCACCTCTCCAGGACCAACTATGGCTACACCTTC.

Comments on this clonotype: The CDR3 ends on some other residue instead of the conserved phenylalanine or tryptophan, so this is likely a read error. The genes are TRBV7-8 and TRBJ2-5; D not certain. In germline, CDR1 is SGHVS, CDR2 FQNEAQ. CDR3 length: 12 amino acids. V shed 4 bases and J shed 6 bases, with 9 bases lying between them. CDR3 protein: CASSSDAQTQYL. The CDR3 DNA reads as TGTGCCAGCAGCTCGGACGCTCAGACCCAGTACCTC.

The genes are TRBV7-2 and TRBJ2-1, with D perhaps TRBD1 (5 bases). With 1 base removed from V and 1 base from J, the gap between germline ends came to 14 bases. The CDR3 has 17 residues. In germline, CDR1 is SGHTA, CDR2 FQGNSA. CDR3: CASSLVAGYGSYNEQFF. CDR3 nucleotide sequence: TGTGCCAGCAGCTTAGTAGCAGGGTATGGATCCTACAATGAGCAGTTCTTC.

In the case of this clonotype: This may stem from a read error, because a much larger clone lies one nucleotide away. V is TRBV6-2 or TRBV6-3 and J is TRBJ1-2; 9 bases are a match to TRBD1. This CDR3 comprises 14 residues. The V gene's germline CDR1 is MNHEY and CDR2 SVGEGT. The CDR3 DNA reads as TGTGCCAGCAGAGACGGGACAGGGAACTATGGCTGCACCTTC. Amino acid sequence: CASRDGTGNYGCTF.

There are many counts of this clonotype. This chain uses TRBV6-6 with TRBJ1-5, with a weak D call TRBD1 (6 bases). CDR1 is MNHNY and CDR2 is SVGAGI in the germline V gene (reference sequence). V lost 0 bases and J lost 7, with 13 bases in between. The CDR3 length is 15 residues. Here the CDR3 reads CASSYSTQGQQPQHF. The DNA for the CDR3 is TGTGCCAGCAGTTACTCGACCCAGGGACAACAGCCCCAGCATTTT.

In regard to this clonotype: Given the absence of the conserved phenylalanine or tryptophan at the CDR3 end, a read error is likely. The gene calls are TRBV12-3 or TRBV12-4 and TRBJ1-2; D is ambiguous. This CDR3 is built from 14 residues. V was pared by 1 base and J by 5 bases, with 11 bases between. The CDR3 sequence: CASSLGLGIYGYTL. The DNA of the CDR3 is TGTGCCAGCAGTTTAGGGCTGGGAATTTATGGCTACACCCTC.

Only one count was recorded for this clonotype. The chain couples TRBV7-2 to TRBJ2-7; 10 bases are a match to TRBD2. With the DNA end fitting TRBJ2-5 better, the J assignment may be wrong. CDR1 and CDR2 (germline): SGHTA, FQGNSA. The CDR3 runs to 16 residues. The CDR3 loop is CASSSTSGTTPGTQYF. CDR3 bases: TGTGCCAGCAGCTCCACTAGCGGGACCACGCCGGGGACCCAGTACTTC.

A remark on this clonotype: One junction end does not reproduce the germline sequence, and a read error may be involved. V and J are TRBV6-1 and TRBJ1-5; D is perhaps TRBD1 (5 bases). Germline V gene data show CDR1 as MNHNS and CDR2 as SASEGT. The length of the CDR3 is 16 residues. The DNA of the CDR3 is TGTGCCAACAGTGCCCCAGGGAGTTATAGCAATCAGCCCCGGCATTTT. Translation: CANSAPGSYSNQPRHF.

Note on this clonotype: The junction departs from germline at one end; a sequencing error may be responsible. This chain uses TRBV20-1 with TRBJ2-1, with 11 bases aligning to TRBD2. The CDR3 totals 13 residues. Germline loops: CDR1 DFQATT, CDR2 SNEGSKA (reference sequence). The CDR3 nucleotides are TGCAGTGCTTTAGCGGGAGGGAACAATGTGCAGTTCTTC. Amino acids: CSALAGGNNVQFF.

The chain couples TRBV4-2 to TRBJ2-2, with TRBD1 matching 9 bases. There are 17 residues in the CDR3. Germline V CDR1 and CDR2: LGHNA, YNFKEQ. V gave up 3 bases and J gave up 4 bases; unmatched junction bases: 9. The CDR3 DNA reads as TGTGCCAGCAGCCAGCTCCGGGACAGGGTCCCCACCGGGGAGCTGTTTTTT. Its translation: CASSQLRDRVPTGELFF.

This clonotype was found a few times. The chain has TRBV6-2 or TRBV6-3 and TRBJ2-1; 7 bases agree with TRBD1. Germline-derived CDR1 and CDR2 are MNHEY and SVGEGT. There are 16 residues in the CDR3. The V segment lost 6 bases and the J segment 0 bases; nucleotides outside the gene matches: 8. CDR3 region: CASSTGTAYSYNEQFF. In DNA form, the CDR3 reads TGTGCCAGCAGCACCGGGACAGCTTACTCCTACAATGAGCAGTTCTTC.